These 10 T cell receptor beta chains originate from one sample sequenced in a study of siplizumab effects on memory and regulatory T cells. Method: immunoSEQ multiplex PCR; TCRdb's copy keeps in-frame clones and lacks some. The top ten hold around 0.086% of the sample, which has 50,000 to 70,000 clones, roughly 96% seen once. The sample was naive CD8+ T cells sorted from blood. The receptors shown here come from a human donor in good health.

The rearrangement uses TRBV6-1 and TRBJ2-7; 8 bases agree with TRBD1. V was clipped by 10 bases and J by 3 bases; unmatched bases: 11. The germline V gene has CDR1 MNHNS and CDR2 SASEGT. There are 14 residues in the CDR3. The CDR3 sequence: CANQGQGDLYEQYF. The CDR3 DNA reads TGTGCCAACCAAGGACAGGGAGATCTCTACGAGCAGTACTTC.

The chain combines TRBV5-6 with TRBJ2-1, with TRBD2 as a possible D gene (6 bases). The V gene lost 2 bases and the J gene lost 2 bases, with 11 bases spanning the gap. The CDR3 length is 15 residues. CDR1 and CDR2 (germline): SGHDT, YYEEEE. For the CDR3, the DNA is TGTGCCAGCAGCTTCGGGGGAAGCCCCTACAATGAGCAGTTCTTC. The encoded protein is CASSFGGSPYNEQFF.

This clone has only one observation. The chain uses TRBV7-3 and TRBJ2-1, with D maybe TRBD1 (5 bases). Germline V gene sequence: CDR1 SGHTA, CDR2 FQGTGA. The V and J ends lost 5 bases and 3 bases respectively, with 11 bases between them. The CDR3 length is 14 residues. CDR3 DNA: TGTGCCAGCAGCCCGACCAGGGACTACAATGAGCAGTTCTTC. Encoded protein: CASSPTRDYNEQFF.

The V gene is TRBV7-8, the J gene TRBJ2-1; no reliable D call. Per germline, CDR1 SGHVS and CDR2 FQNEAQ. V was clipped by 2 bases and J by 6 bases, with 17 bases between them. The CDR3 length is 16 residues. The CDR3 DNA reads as TGTGCCAGCAGCTTATCAGCCGGCGGAGTCATCAATGAGCAGTTCTTC. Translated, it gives CASSLSAGGVINEQFF.

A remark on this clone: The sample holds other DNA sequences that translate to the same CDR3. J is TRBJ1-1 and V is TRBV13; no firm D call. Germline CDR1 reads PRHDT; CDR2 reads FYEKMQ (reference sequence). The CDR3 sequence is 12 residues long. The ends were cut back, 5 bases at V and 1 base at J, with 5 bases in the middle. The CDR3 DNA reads TGTGCCAGCAGCCCGGGGAACACTGAAGCTTTCTTT. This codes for CASSPGNTEAFF.

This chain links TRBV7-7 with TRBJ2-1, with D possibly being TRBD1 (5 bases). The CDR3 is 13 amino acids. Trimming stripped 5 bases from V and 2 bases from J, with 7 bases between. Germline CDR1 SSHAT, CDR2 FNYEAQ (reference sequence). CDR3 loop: CASSRGPYNEQFF. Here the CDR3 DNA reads TGTGCCAGCAGCAGGGGCCCCTACAATGAGCAGTTCTTC.

The CDR3 is CASFWGQSNYGYTF. The CDR3 bases are TGTGCCAGCTTTTGGGGACAGTCAAACTATGGCTACACCTTC. The genes are TRBV2 and TRBJ1-2; 7 bases are a match to TRBD1. V shed 8 bases and J 2 bases; nucleotides not matched to a gene: 8. The CDR3 totals 14 residues. Looked up from germline, CDR1 is SNHLY and CDR2 is FYNNEI. Drawing the rest from reference TRBV2 and TRBJ1-2, the complete variable domain is EPEVTQTPSHQVTQMGQEVILRCVPISNHLYFYWYRQILGQKVEFLVSFYNNEISEKSEIFDDQFSVERPDGSNFTLKIRSTKLEDSAMYFCASFWGQSNYGYTFGSGTRLTVV.

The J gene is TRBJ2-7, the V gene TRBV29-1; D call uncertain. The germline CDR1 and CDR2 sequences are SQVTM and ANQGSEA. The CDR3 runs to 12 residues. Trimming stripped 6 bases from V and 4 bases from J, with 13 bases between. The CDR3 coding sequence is TGCAGCGTCCCAGGCCCCAGGTACGAGCAGTACTTC. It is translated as CSVPGPRYEQYF.

The DNA of the CDR3 is TGTGCCAGCAGCTTACTCCCAGCGGGGGGAAACGAGCAGTACTTC. Translating gives CASSLLPAGGNEQYF. This sequence joins TRBV7-3 and TRBJ2-7; 9 positions match TRBD2. The CDR3 runs to 15 residues. Looked up from germline, CDR1 is SGHTA and CDR2 is FQGTGA. With V trimmed by 2 bases and J by 5 bases, 7 bases remained unmatched.

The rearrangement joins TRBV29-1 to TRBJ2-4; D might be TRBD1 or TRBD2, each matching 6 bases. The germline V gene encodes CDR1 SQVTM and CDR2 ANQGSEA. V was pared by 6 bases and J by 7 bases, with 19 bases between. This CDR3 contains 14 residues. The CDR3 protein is CSVERQDGGNIQYF. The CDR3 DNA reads TGCAGCGTCGAGAGACAGGATGGGGGGAACATTCAGTACTTC.